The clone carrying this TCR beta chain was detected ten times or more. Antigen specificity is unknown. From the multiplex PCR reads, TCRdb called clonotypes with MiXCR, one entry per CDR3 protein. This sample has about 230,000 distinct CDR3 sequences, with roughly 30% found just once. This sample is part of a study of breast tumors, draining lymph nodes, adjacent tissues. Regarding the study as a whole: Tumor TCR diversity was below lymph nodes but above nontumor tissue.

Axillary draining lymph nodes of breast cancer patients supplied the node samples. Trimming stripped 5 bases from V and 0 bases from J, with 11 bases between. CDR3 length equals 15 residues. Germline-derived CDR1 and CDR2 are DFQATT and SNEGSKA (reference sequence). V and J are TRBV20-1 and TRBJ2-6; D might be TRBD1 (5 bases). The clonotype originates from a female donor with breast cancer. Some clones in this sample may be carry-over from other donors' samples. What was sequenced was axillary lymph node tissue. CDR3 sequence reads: CSAQGGSSGANVLTF. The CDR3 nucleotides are TGCAGTGCTCAGGGTGGATCCTCTGGGGCCAACGTCCTGACTTTC.